This passage covers 11 T cell receptor beta chains from one sample sequenced in a study of blood T cell repertoires in COVID-19. TCRdb's copy holds only in-frame clones and misses some; the assay was immunoSEQ multiplex PCR. The repertoire holds approximately 29,000 clones, approximately 91% seen once, with roughly an eighth in the top ten. Sequencing was done on a sample of peripheral blood. The receptors originated from a human donor with active COVID-19. The donor label of this sample is uncertain.

The CDR3 coding sequence is TGTGCCAGCAGCTCCACAGACACCGGGGAGCTGTTTTTT. Translation gives CASSSTDTGELFF. The chain combines TRBV7-3 with TRBJ2-2; D unresolved. Per the germline V gene, CDR1 is SGHTA and CDR2 is FQGTGA. V was clipped by 4 bases and J by 3 bases, with 6 bases between them. CDR3 size: 13 residues.

The chain carries TRBV6-5 and TRBJ1-1, with a weak D call TRBD1 (5 bases). CDR1 and CDR2 from the germline V gene are MNHEY and SVGAGI. CDR3 length: 15 amino acids. The ends were cut back, 0 bases at V and 1 base at J, with 9 bases in the middle. CDR3 in amino acids: CASSYSTQGNTEAFF. The CDR3 nucleotides are TGTGCCAGCAGTTACTCGACCCAGGGGAACACTGAAGCTTTCTTT.

This chain connects TRBV29-1 to TRBJ1-1; D unclear. The CDR3 consists of 13 residues. Germline V CDR1 and CDR2: SQVTM, ANQGSEA. V was trimmed by 3 bases and J by 2 bases, leaving 10 bases between them. Here the CDR3 reads CSVELWPNTEAFF. In DNA form, the CDR3 reads TGCAGCGTTGAGCTCTGGCCAAACACTGAAGCTTTCTTT.

This chain links TRBV4-3 with TRBJ2-3; maybe TRBD2 (7 bases). Germline CDR1 is LGHNA and CDR2 is YSLEER. CDR3 size: 16 residues. The V gene lost 0 bases and the J gene lost 6 bases, with 16 bases spanning the gap. The chain's CDR3 is CASSQEKGGLRDTQYF. CDR3 coding DNA: TGCGCCAGCAGCCAAGAAAAGGGGGGGCTTAGGGATACGCAGTATTTT.

The CDR3 region is CASQRTENTGELFF. Written as DNA, the CDR3 is TGTGCCAGCCAGAGGACAGAGAACACCGGGGAGCTGTTTTTT. The rearrangement joins TRBV2 to TRBJ2-2; a possible D gene is TRBD1 (6 bases). The V and J ends lost 8 bases and 1 base respectively, with 11 bases between them. Looked up from germline, CDR1 is SNHLY and CDR2 is FYNNEI. This CDR3 has 14 residues.

The chain has TRBV5-6 and TRBJ1-2; D unclear. Per germline, CDR1 SGHDT and CDR2 YYEEEE. The V end lost 4 bases, the J end lost 4 bases, and 11 bases lay between the germline ends. CDR3 length equals 13 residues. The CDR3 bases are TGTGCCAGCAGCCCGAGCGGAGTCTATGGCTACACCTTC. Translation gives CASSPSGVYGYTF.

This rearrangement joins TRBV3-1 (or the pseudogene TRBV3-2) to TRBJ2-7; TRBD2 matches 11 bases. The CDR3 is 16 residues long. Germline CDR1 reads LGHDT; CDR2 reads YNNKEL (reference sequence). The V segment lost 4 bases and the J segment 13 bases; nucleotides outside the gene matches: 18. The CDR3 nucleotides are TGTGCCAGCAGCCCCAGACGTGGGCTAGCGGGGGGAGATTTATACTTC. Its protein is CASSPRRGLAGGDLYF.

The chain recombines TRBV23-1 with TRBJ2-3; 12 nucleotides line up with TRBD1. TRBV23-1 qualifies as an ORF whose function is uncertain. The V segment lost 2 bases and the J segment 6 bases; nucleotides outside the gene matches: 18. The CDR3 has 20 amino acids. The CDR3 loop is CASSQVVVGQGAPGMDTQYF. The CDR3 DNA sequence: TGCGCCAGCAGTCAAGTGGTCGTGGGACAGGGGGCGCCTGGGATGGATACGCAGTATTTT.

V is TRBV7-2 and J is TRBJ2-1; a weak D match, TRBD2 (6 bases). Trimming cost V 4 bases and J 2 bases, with 12 bases left between them. The germline V gene has CDR1 SGHTA and CDR2 FQGNSA. This CDR3 comprises 15 residues. As DNA, the CDR3 is TGTGCCAGCAGCTCGTCTGCGGGGCCCTACAATGAGCAGTTCTTC. Protein sequence: CASSSSAGPYNEQFF.

V usage is TRBV18 and J usage is TRBJ1-1, with 9 bases fitting TRBD1. The CDR3 runs 14 residues. Germline V gene sequence: CDR1 KGHSH, CDR2 LQKENI. J gave up 7 bases and V 3 bases, and 6 bases lay outside the gene matches. The CDR3 loop is CASSPGQGRDEAFF. CDR3 in DNA: TGTGCCAGCTCACCGGGACAGGGAAGGGATGAAGCTTTCTTT.

V and J are TRBV5-1 and TRBJ2-7; 10 nucleotides line up with TRBD1. The CDR3 is 13 amino acids. The V segment lost 6 bases and the J segment 4 bases; nucleotides outside the gene matches: 4. The V gene's germline CDR1 is SGHRS and CDR2 YFSETQ. The CDR3 DNA follows: TGCGCCAGCACCCGGACAGGGGGGTACGAGCAGTACTTC. Translating it yields CASTRTGGYEQYF.